The following is a TCR beta chain sequence with its context. Authors' processing steps: It was from reference gene primer amplification that nucleated cell counts were estimated. Repertoires were generated with immunoSEQ multiplex PCR, while TCRdb's copy carries only in-frame clones and drops some. From that table come the V and J calls and clone size; the DNA was used to work out D and trimming. This table holds approximately 280,000 clones, roughly 89% found once. This sample is part of a study of blood T cell repertoires in COVID-19. The overall study: Sites across the United States, Italy and Spain contributed samples from acute and convalescent COVID-19.

The CDR3 is 15 amino acids. The V gene end was trimmed by 6 bases and the J gene end by 0 bases; junction bases not matched to a gene: 5. From germline, CDR1 is LNHDA and CDR2 SQIVND (reference sequence). The participants were between about 18 and 89 years old and came from 24 US areas. Allocation to cohorts depended on clinical history reported by the participants. The V gene is TRBV19, the J gene TRBJ1-5; TRBD1 agrees at 7 bases. Sequencing was carried out using PBMCs or T cells enriched from blood (not recorded which). The receptor was isolated from a young woman with acute COVID-19. The CDR3 loop reads CASRKQGNSNQPQHF. CDR3 coding DNA: TGTGCCAGTAGAAAACAGGGGAATAGCAATCAGCCCCAGCATTTT.